The 32 T cell receptor beta chains presented below share a single source sample, sequenced in a study of OX40 agonist ivuxolimab in advanced cancers. Libraries were prepared by immunoSEQ multiplex PCR; TCRdb keeps only in-frame clonotypes and omits some of them. The sample yields around 70,000 clones, roughly four fifths seen once. Sample: CD4+ or CD8+ T cells sorted from blood, taken in a trial of the OX40 agonist ivuxolimab. Receptor source: an adult with an advanced solid tumor such as melanoma, head and neck, liver or kidney cancer.

V and J are TRBV28 and TRBJ1-3; D remains unclear. Germline V gene sequence: CDR1 MDHEN, CDR2 SYDVKM. V shed 9 bases and J shed 8 bases, with 14 bases lying between them. The CDR3 runs 12 residues. CDR3 sequence reads: CASTKQRHTIYF. CDR3 bases: TGTGCCAGTACCAAACAGCGGCACACCATATATTTT.

The chain carries TRBV6-4 and TRBJ2-2; D is possibly TRBD1 (5 bases). The CDR3 sequence is 16 residues long. V shed 6 bases and J shed 2 bases, with 16 bases lying between them. CDR1 MRHNA and CDR2 SNTAGT come from the germline V gene. CDR3 amino acids: CASRADSDFNTGELFF. CDR3 coding DNA: TGTGCCAGCAGAGCAGACAGTGACTTCAACACCGGGGAGCTGTTTTTT.

This clone is medium-sized (0.01 to 0.1%) within its sample. The V and J genes are TRBV6-1 and TRBJ1-3, with 8 nucleotides matching TRBD1. Per germline, CDR1 MNHNS and CDR2 SASEGT. V shed 1 base and J 6 bases; nucleotides not matched to a gene: 11. The CDR3 totals 17 residues. The CDR3 region is CASSEVARGRFLNTIYF. The CDR3 bases are TGTGCCAGCAGTGAAGTAGCCAGGGGGCGATTCCTAAACACCATATATTTT.

This clone showed up just once. As DNA, the CDR3 is TGTGCCATCAGTGGAGGTTACTACAATGAGCAGTTCTTC. This encodes CAISGGYYNEQFF. This chain connects TRBV10-3 to TRBJ2-1; D is unclear. Germline V lookup: CDR1 ENHRY, CDR2 SYGVKD. The CDR3 runs to 13 residues. Trimming left V 4 bases short and J 3 bases short, with 7 bases between.

The J gene is TRBJ2-3, the V gene TRBV27, with D possibly being TRBD1 (6 bases). The CDR3 loop spans 18 amino acids. CDR1 and CDR2 (germline): MNHEY, SMNVEV (reference sequence). V lost 1 base and J 1 base, leaving 18 bases between the germline ends. The CDR3 spells CASSLYRDDGLGTDTQYF. The CDR3 region has the DNA TGTGCCAGCAGTTTATACAGGGACGACGGGTTAGGCACAGATACGCAGTATTTT.

This chain's CDR3 is CASRGLAADNEQFF. The CDR3 bases are TGTGCCAGCAGGGGACTAGCGGCAGACAATGAGCAGTTCTTC. The V call is TRBV2, the J call TRBJ2-1, with 11 bases identical to TRBD2. The V and J ends lost 6 bases and 5 bases, in that order; junction bases with no gene match: 3. Germline loops: CDR1 SNHLY, CDR2 FYNNEI. This CDR3 is built from 14 residues.

The CDR3 DNA reads as TGTGCCAGCAGTAGGACAGGCCTTAGCAATCAGCCCCAGCATTTT. Translated: CASSRTGLSNQPQHF. The rearrangement joins TRBV5-5 to TRBJ1-5, with 7 bases identical to TRBD1. The V and J ends lost 5 bases and 0 bases, in that order; junction bases with no gene match: 5. The CDR3 covers 15 residues. Germline lookup yields CDR1 SGHKS and CDR2 YYEKEE (reference sequence).

The chain employs TRBV7-2 and TRBJ1-2; 9 nucleotides align to TRBD1. V lost 3 bases to trimming and J lost 5 bases; unmatched junction nucleotides: 10. Germline assignment: CDR1 SGHTA and CDR2 FQGNSA. This CDR3 spans 16 amino acids. CDR3 loop: CASSLGGTGPRYGYTF. The CDR3, as DNA: TGTGCCAGCAGCTTGGGGGGGACAGGGCCCCGTTATGGCTACACCTTC.

J is TRBJ2-7 and V is TRBV29-1; D not certain. Germline loops: CDR1 SQVTM, CDR2 ANQGSEA. The CDR3 runs to 12 residues. V lost 4 bases to trimming and J lost 2 bases, with 9 bases between them. Here the CDR3 DNA reads TGCAGCGTTGGAAAGGAAACCTACGAGCAGTACTTC. Translation: CSVGKETYEQYF.

The sample holds a few counts of this clone. This sequence joins TRBV28 and TRBJ1-2; D is ambiguous. CDR1 is MDHEN, CDR2 SYDVKM, per germline. The CDR3 length is 12 residues. The V end was cut by 5 bases, the J end by 8 bases, with 12 bases between. The CDR3 DNA reads as TGTGCCAGCAGTAAGCTCATGGGCGGCTACACCTTC. Its protein product is CASSKLMGGYTF.

This clone has just a few counts. This chain links TRBV18 with TRBJ2-7; D is perhaps TRBD1 (6 bases). Trimming removed 4 bases from V and 5 bases from J, with 12 bases in between. Per the germline V gene, CDR1 is KGHSH and CDR2 is LQKENI. This CDR3 has 13 residues. CDR3 nucleotide sequence: TGTGCCAGCTCACTACGCGAGGGGGACGAGCAGTACTTC. Protein product: CASSLREGDEQYF.

This clone occurred a few times. This chain joins TRBV20-1 and TRBJ2-5, with D unclear. Germline V gives CDR1 DFQATT, CDR2 SNEGSKA (reference sequence). The CDR3 covers 10 residues. V lost 6 bases and J 2 bases, leaving 4 bases between the germline ends. This CDR3 is CSAWQETQYF. The CDR3 bases are TGCAGTGCATGGCAAGAGACCCAGTACTTC.

V and J are TRBV5-4 and TRBJ2-1; the D gene is possibly TRBD2 (6 bases). This CDR3 comprises 16 residues. Deletions cut 2 bases from V and 0 bases from J, with 12 bases between. Germline V lookup: CDR1 SGHNT, CDR2 YYREEE (reference sequence). The CDR3 spells CASSFQEGPSYNEQFF. The CDR3, as DNA: TGTGCCAGCAGCTTTCAGGAGGGCCCCTCCTACAATGAGCAGTTCTTC.

This sequence joins TRBV28 and TRBJ1-2; D unclear. This CDR3 is built from 13 residues. Per the germline V gene, CDR1 is MDHEN and CDR2 is SYDVKM. V was clipped by 7 bases and J by 6 bases, with 15 bases between them. The DNA for the CDR3 is TGTGCCAGCACCCTACAATCAAGACATGGCTACACCTTC. Encoded protein: CASTLQSRHGYTF.

This clone was found a few times. The chain carries TRBV2 and TRBJ2-4; the D is unclear. The V end lost 8 bases, the J end lost 9 bases, and 11 bases lay between the germline ends. Germline-derived CDR1 and CDR2 are SNHLY and FYNNEI. The CDR3 runs 11 residues. The CDR3 nucleotides are TGTGCCAGCGCCTCACTGAGCATTCAGTACTTC. It yields the protein CASASLSIQYF. Together with reference TRBV2 and TRBJ2-4, the CDR3 gives the full variable domain: EPEVTQTPSHQVTQMGQEVILRCVPISNHLYFYWYRQILGQKVEFLVSFYNNEISEKSEIFDDQFSVERPDGSNFTLKIRSTKLEDSAMYFCASASLSIQYFGAGTRLSVL.

The chain recombines TRBV6-1 with TRBJ2-7; maybe TRBD2 (7 bases). V shed 7 bases and J shed 2 bases, with 18 bases lying between them. The germline V gene encodes CDR1 MNHNS and CDR2 SASEGT. CDR3 length equals 15 residues. The CDR3 spells CASTGGGPSPYEQYF. The CDR3 DNA follows: TGTGCCAGCACTGGGGGGGGCCCAAGCCCCTACGAGCAGTACTTC.

The V gene is TRBV6-6, the J gene TRBJ2-5; TRBD1 matches 7 bases. The V segment lost 4 bases and the J segment 0 bases; nucleotides outside the gene matches: 2. The CDR3 runs 14 residues. Germline V gene sequence: CDR1 MNHNY, CDR2 SVGAGI (reference sequence). CDR3 sequence (DNA): TGTGCCAGCAGTTCGGGACAGTACCAAGAGACCCAGTACTTC. Translated, it gives CASSSGQYQETQYF.

The chain combines TRBV7-9 with TRBJ1-4; D ambiguous. The CDR3 has 14 amino acids. Looked up from germline, CDR1 is SEHNR and CDR2 is FQNEAQ (reference sequence). V was clipped by 2 bases and J by 0 bases, with 4 bases between them. This CDR3 is CASSLQTTNEKLFF. DNA for the CDR3: TGTGCCAGCAGCTTACAGACAACTAATGAAAAACTGTTTTTT.

The chain employs TRBV6-1 and TRBJ1-5; 7 bases are shared with TRBD1. With 4 bases clipped from V and 5 bases from J, the junction kept 5 bases outside the gene matches. Germline V gene lookup returns CDR1 MNHNS and CDR2 SASEGT. The CDR3 spans 14 residues. The CDR3 DNA follows: TGTGCCAGCAGTGTACAGGGGAAGGATCAGCCCCAGCATTTT. It codes for CASSVQGKDQPQHF.

The rearrangement joins TRBV6-5 to TRBJ1-4; 9 bases agree with TRBD1. Germline V CDR1 and CDR2: MNHEY, SVGAGI. Unmatched junction bases numbered 4, after V lost 6 bases and J lost 5 bases. CDR3 length: 14 amino acids. The CDR3 loop is CASRGQGWNEKLFF. CDR3 bases: TGTGCCAGCAGAGGACAGGGGTGGAATGAAAAACTGTTTTTT.

This clone was counted only a few times. The chain couples TRBV28 to TRBJ2-1; D is undetermined. V gave up 3 bases and J gave up 8 bases, with 23 bases separating them. This CDR3 is 17 amino acids long. In germline, CDR1 is MDHEN, CDR2 SYDVKM. Here the CDR3 DNA reads TGTGCCAGCAGTTTCCAAGCCCAAGGTCTGGAGTTGGATGAGCAGTTCTTC. Protein: CASSFQAQGLELDEQFF.

This clone has just one count. V and J are TRBV7-2 and TRBJ2-5; D gene unclear. This CDR3 contains 14 residues. Germline lookup yields CDR1 SGHTA and CDR2 FQGNSA. With 1 base removed from V and 2 bases from J, the gap between germline ends came to 8 bases. This chain's CDR3 is CASSLVADQETQYF. In DNA form, the CDR3 reads TGTGCCAGCAGCTTAGTGGCGGATCAAGAGACCCAGTACTTC.

Comment on this clone: This sample also contains other DNA sequences that code for the same CDR3. The J gene is TRBJ2-7, the V gene TRBV18; D is ambiguous. This CDR3 spans 13 amino acids. V was trimmed by 3 bases and J by 0 bases, leaving 6 bases between them. Germline values: CDR1 KGHSH, CDR2 LQKENI. The CDR3 here is CASSPGDSYEQYF. DNA for the CDR3: TGTGCCAGCTCACCCGGTGACTCCTACGAGCAGTACTTC.

The V gene is TRBV10-3, the J gene TRBJ1-3, with D perhaps TRBD1 (5 bases). The V end lost 8 bases, the J end lost 0 bases, and 20 bases lay between the germline ends. The germline V gene has CDR1 ENHRY and CDR2 SYGVKD. The CDR3 is 17 amino acids. CDR3 amino acids: CAIRDSGREASGNTIYF. For the CDR3, the DNA is TGTGCCATCCGGGACTCAGGAAGGGAGGCCTCTGGAAACACCATATATTTT.

This clone was observed many times. Other DNA sequences in this specimen translate into the identical CDR3. J is TRBJ2-7 and V is TRBV5-6; D not certain. V lost 2 bases and J 1 base, leaving 4 bases between the germline ends. The CDR3 consists of 12 residues. Germline V lookup: CDR1 SGHDT, CDR2 YYEEEE. In nucleotides, the CDR3 is TGTGCCAGCAGCTTAGAGTCCTACGAGCAGTACTTC. Translation gives CASSLESYEQYF.

The chain links TRBV14 to TRBJ1-2; 7 bases map to TRBD1. Germline V gene data show CDR1 as SGHDN and CDR2 as FVKESK. V was clipped by 3 bases and J by 4 bases; unmatched bases: 5. CDR3 length: 14 amino acids. CDR3 amino acids: CASSHRGQFYGYTF. The CDR3 DNA sequence: TGTGCCAGCAGCCACCGGGGACAGTTCTATGGCTACACCTTC.

J is TRBJ1-5 and V is TRBV5-8; TRBD1 aligns across 7 bases. The length of the CDR3 is 13 residues. V lost 4 bases to trimming and J lost 5 bases; unmatched junction nucleotides: 3. The germline V gene encodes CDR1 SGHTS and CDR2 YDEGEE. CDR3 DNA: TGTGCCAGCAGCCGGGACAGCTATCAGCCCCAGCATTTT. It encodes CASSRDSYQPQHF. The complete variable domain, with remaining parts taken from reference TRBV5-8 and TRBJ1-5, reads EAGVTQSPTHLIKTRGQQATLRCSPISGHTSVYWYQQALGLGLQFLLWYDEGEERNRGNFPPRFSGRQFPNYSSELNVNALELEDSALYLCASSRDSYQPQHFGDGTRLSIL.

The chain has TRBV7-8 and TRBJ1-1; possible D gene TRBD1, 5 bases. The germline V gene encodes CDR1 SGHVS and CDR2 FQNEAQ. CDR3 length equals 14 residues. V shed 6 bases and J shed 5 bases, with 16 bases lying between them. The CDR3 is CASRASSGLTEAFF. In DNA, the CDR3 is TGTGCCAGCAGGGCCTCATCGGGGCTGACTGAAGCTTTCTTT.

The sample holds a few counts of this clone. J is TRBJ2-5 and V is TRBV28, with TRBD1 identical over 10 bases. The CDR3 has 16 residues. Germline V lookup: CDR1 MDHEN, CDR2 SYDVKM. V lost 6 bases, J lost 3 bases, and 10 bases stayed unmatched. The CDR3 spells CASSRYSGTGEETQYF. CDR3 nucleotides: TGTGCCAGCAGCCGCTACTCCGGGACAGGGGAAGAGACCCAGTACTTC.

This clone was recorded a few times. This sequence joins TRBV5-4 and TRBJ2-7, with D perhaps given as TRBD1 or TRBD2 (6 bases each). Trimming removed 4 bases at V and 4 bases at J, with 12 bases between. Germline V CDR1 and CDR2: SGHNT, YYREEE (reference sequence). The CDR3 length is 13 residues. The CDR3 sequence: CASSPGAAYEQYF. The CDR3 coding sequence is TGTGCCAGCAGCCCGGGGGCGGCTTACGAGCAGTACTTC.

This clone was counted between two and nine times. The chain employs TRBV7-9 and TRBJ2-2; D is unresolved. Trimming took off 3 bases at V and 13 bases at J, with 12 bases between the two ends. Germline V CDR1 and CDR2: SEHNR, FQNEAQ (reference sequence). The CDR3 runs 12 residues. The CDR3: CASSLDYRVLFF. In DNA, the CDR3 is TGTGCCAGCAGCTTGGATTATCGCGTGCTGTTTTTT.

The chain combines TRBV10-3 with TRBJ2-7; D might be TRBD1 (5 bases). Germline loops: CDR1 ENHRY, CDR2 SYGVKD. Trimming stripped 9 bases from V and 2 bases from J, with 5 bases between. The CDR3 covers 10 residues. CDR3 loop: CAIGAYEQYF. In DNA form, the CDR3 reads TGTGCCATAGGGGCCTACGAGCAGTACTTC.